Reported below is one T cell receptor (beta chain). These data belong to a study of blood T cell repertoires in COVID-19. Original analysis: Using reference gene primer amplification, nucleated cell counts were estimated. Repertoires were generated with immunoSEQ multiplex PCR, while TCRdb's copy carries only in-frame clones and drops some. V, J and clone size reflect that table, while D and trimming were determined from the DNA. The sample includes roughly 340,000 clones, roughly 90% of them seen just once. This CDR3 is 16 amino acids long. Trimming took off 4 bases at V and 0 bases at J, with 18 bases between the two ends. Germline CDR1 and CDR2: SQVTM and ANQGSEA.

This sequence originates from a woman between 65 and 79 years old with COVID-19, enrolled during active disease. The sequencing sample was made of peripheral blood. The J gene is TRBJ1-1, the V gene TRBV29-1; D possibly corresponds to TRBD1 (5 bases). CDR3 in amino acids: CSVGLDPRAMNTEAFF. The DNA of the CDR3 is TGCAGCGTTGGCCTCGACCCCAGGGCCATGAACACTGAAGCTTTCTTT.